This entry lists 12 T cell receptor beta chains sequenced from one sample in a study of blood T cell repertoires in COVID-19. This table comes from immunoSEQ multiplex PCR, and its TCRdb copy is limited to in-frame clones, with some not included. This sample carries approximately 170,000 clones, about 92% of them seen once, and the ten largest clones take around 2%. The sequencing sample was made of peripheral blood. The origin of the receptors is a woman in her fifties or sixties with COVID-19, enrolled during active disease.

This chain uses TRBV19 with TRBJ1-6; 7 positions match TRBD1. This CDR3 is built from 15 residues. Germline V gives CDR1 LNHDA, CDR2 SQIVND (reference sequence). With V trimmed by 5 bases and J by 9 bases, 10 bases remained unmatched. The CDR3 sequence is CASSPGTAVASPLHF. The CDR3 DNA reads TGTGCCAGTAGTCCCGGGACAGCGGTGGCTTCACCCCTCCACTTT.

The chain is built from TRBV10-3 and TRBJ1-2; 7 nucleotides line up with TRBD1. The CDR3 sequence is 14 residues long. CDR1 is ENHRY, CDR2 SYGVKD, per germline. V gave up 4 bases and J gave up 5 bases; unmatched junction bases: 7. The CDR3 bases are TGTGCCATCAGTGGAGGGACAGACCTTTATGGCTACACCTTC. Encoded protein: CAISGGTDLYGYTF.

This clone has only one observation. V gene TRBV6-2 or TRBV6-3 combines with J gene TRBJ1-3, with a possible D match to TRBD1 (6 bases). Germline V CDR1 and CDR2: MNHEY, SVGEGT. This CDR3 comprises 16 residues. V lost 0 bases and J lost 2, with 11 bases in between. This chain's CDR3 is CASSYSTGRPGNTIYF. As DNA, the CDR3 is TGTGCCAGCAGTTACTCGACAGGTCGCCCTGGAAACACCATATATTTT.

A single count supports this clone. The chain recombines TRBV2 with TRBJ2-7; D perhaps matches TRBD2 (5 bases). CDR1 is SNHLY, CDR2 FYNNEI, per germline. The CDR3 contains 11 residues. V was shortened by 6 bases and J by 7 bases, with 10 bases between the two germline ends. Here the CDR3 reads CASRREREQYF. In nucleotides, the CDR3 is TGTGCCAGCAGACGGGAAAGAGAGCAGTACTTC.

The rearrangement links TRBV19 to TRBJ2-1, with 7 bases matching TRBD1. This CDR3 comprises 13 residues. V trimming: 6 bases; J trimming: 5 bases; junction bases outside the gene matches: 4. Germline V gene data show CDR1 as LNHDA and CDR2 as SQIVND (reference sequence). The CDR3 sequence: CASRQGLNNEQFF. The CDR3, as DNA: TGTGCCAGTAGACAGGGGTTGAACAATGAGCAGTTCTTC.

A single count supports this clone. The CDR3 here is CASSIVKTGVGETQYF. The CDR3 bases are TGTGCCAGTAGTATAGTAAAGACCGGGGTCGGGGAGACCCAGTACTTC. The gene calls are TRBV19 and TRBJ2-5, with a possible D match to TRBD2 (5 bases). CDR1 LNHDA and CDR2 SQIVND come from the germline V gene (reference sequence). This CDR3 spans 16 amino acids. The V end was cut by 1 base, the J end by 5 bases, with 17 bases between.

The chain combines TRBV19 with TRBJ1-5; 9 bases line up with TRBD1. The CDR3 has 19 residues. The V segment lost 7 bases and the J segment 0 bases; nucleotides outside the gene matches: 16. Germline assignment: CDR1 LNHDA and CDR2 SQIVND (reference sequence). The chain's CDR3 is CASIGAPGQGVFSNQPQHF. The CDR3, as DNA: TGTGCCAGTATAGGGGCCCCGGGACAGGGAGTCTTTAGCAATCAGCCCCAGCATTTT.

This rearrangement joins TRBV4-1 to TRBJ1-6; D gene ambiguous. Germline CDR1 reads MGHRA; CDR2 reads YSYEKL. This CDR3 is built from 15 residues. V lost 3 bases, J lost 3 bases, and 9 bases lay in between. The CDR3 protein is CASSHHVLYNSPLHF. The CDR3 DNA follows: TGCGCCAGCAGCCACCACGTACTCTATAATTCACCCCTCCACTTT.

This chain connects TRBV7-9 to TRBJ1-1; tentatively, D is TRBD1 (5 bases). V lost 5 bases, J lost 4 bases, and 8 bases lay in between. In germline, CDR1 is SEHNR, CDR2 FQNEAQ (reference sequence). The CDR3 has 12 amino acids. DNA of the CDR3: TGTGCCAGCAGCCCTGGGGCCACTGAAGCTTTCTTT. This codes for CASSPGATEAFF.

The chain links TRBV6-5 to TRBJ2-5, with 10 bases matching TRBD2. The V and J ends lost 1 base and 2 bases, in that order; junction bases with no gene match: 4. Germline values: CDR1 MNHEY, CDR2 SVGAGI. CDR3 length: 16 amino acids. The CDR3 is CASSYLAGGPQETQYF. In nucleotides, the CDR3 is TGTGCCAGCAGTTACTTAGCGGGGGGTCCTCAAGAGACCCAGTACTTC.

The chain combines TRBV9 with TRBJ2-3; 16 bases are a match to TRBD2. Germline lookup yields CDR1 SGDLS and CDR2 YYNGEE. Trimming removed 6 bases from V and 0 bases from J; junction bases left unmatched: 13. The CDR3 is 20 amino acids. This chain's CDR3 is CASNVAGTSGGARSTDTQYF. CDR3 coding DNA: TGTGCCAGCAATGTCGCCGGGACTAGCGGGGGGGCTCGGAGCACAGATACGCAGTATTTT.

The V and J genes are TRBV10-3 and TRBJ1-1; tentatively, D is TRBD1 (5 bases). V gave up 7 bases and J gave up 0 bases, with 12 bases separating them. From germline, CDR1 is ENHRY and CDR2 SYGVKD. This CDR3 has 14 amino acids. In DNA, the CDR3 is TGTGCCATCAAAGGGGAATCGGTGAACACTGAAGCTTTCTTT. It yields the protein CAIKGESVNTEAFF.